Each of the 27 T cell receptor beta chains below was sequenced from the same sample in a study of blood T cell repertoires in COVID-19. TCRdb's copy holds only in-frame clones and misses some; the assay was immunoSEQ multiplex PCR. The sample yields roughly 200,000 clones, roughly 86% seen once. The sequenced sample was PBMCs or T cells enriched from blood (not recorded which). Receptors were obtained from a young man with acute COVID-19.

The rearrangement links TRBV4-1 to TRBJ2-7; D remains ambiguous. The CDR3 totals 14 residues. In germline, CDR1 is MGHRA, CDR2 YSYEKL. With 0 bases removed from V and 6 bases from J, the gap between germline ends came to 12 bases. CDR3 region: CASSQEGITFEQYF. The CDR3 DNA sequence: TGCGCCAGCAGCCAAGAGGGCATCACCTTCGAGCAGTACTTC.

In this sample, this clone turned up once. The chain has TRBV2 and TRBJ2-7, with TRBD2 identical over 7 bases. The CDR3 has 14 amino acids. The J segment lost 0 bases and the V segment lost 6 bases, leaving 5 bases of the junction unmatched. Germline V gene data show CDR1 as SNHLY and CDR2 as FYNNEI. The DNA of the CDR3 is TGTGCCAGCAGCATGGCGGGAGCCTCCTACGAGCAGTACTTC. Translated, it gives CASSMAGASYEQYF.

This clone is a singleton in its sample. The chain employs TRBV10-1 and TRBJ1-1, with D unresolved. The CDR3 has 13 amino acids. Germline loops: CDR1 WNHNN, CDR2 SYGVQD (reference sequence). V gave up 3 bases and J gave up 1 base, with 6 bases separating them. The CDR3 region is CASSDTGNTEAFF. The CDR3 coding sequence is TGCGCCAGCAGTGACACCGGGAACACTGAAGCTTTCTTT.

The V gene is TRBV25-1, the J gene TRBJ2-3, with a possible D match to TRBD1 (6 bases). Germline CDR1 is MGHDK and CDR2 is SYGVNS. This CDR3 has 13 amino acids. V was shortened by 7 bases and J by 5 bases, with 13 bases between the two germline ends. Here the CDR3 reads CASTDSLVDTQYF. The CDR3 DNA reads TGTGCCAGCACGGACAGTTTGGTAGATACGCAGTATTTT.

V usage is TRBV4-1 and J usage is TRBJ1-1; 8 bases line up with TRBD1. The CDR3 has 15 amino acids. With V trimmed by 3 bases and J by 3 bases, 6 bases remained unmatched. Germline CDR1 and CDR2: MGHRA and YSYEKL. CDR3 sequence (DNA): TGCGCCAGCAGCCAGGAACAGGGGGTCTACACTGAAGCTTTCTTT. Protein product: CASSQEQGVYTEAFF.

The chain couples TRBV1 to TRBJ2-7; TRBD1, the table's D call, was not compared with the DNA. TRBV1 is assigned pseudogene status. The CDR3 sequence is 15 residues long. This CDR3 reads CTSSQLGQGSYEQYF. The CDR3 DNA follows: TGCACCAGCAGCCAACTCGGACAGGGTTCCTACGAGCAGTACTTC.

The genes are TRBV6-5 and TRBJ2-1; D not certain. Looked up from germline, CDR1 is MNHEY and CDR2 is SVGAGI. The CDR3 totals 13 residues. V was clipped by 3 bases and J by 8 bases, with 11 bases between them. The CDR3 region is CASSYSSLDEQFF. The CDR3 coding sequence is TGTGCCAGCAGTTATAGTAGCTTGGATGAGCAGTTCTTC.

This chain links TRBV2 with TRBJ2-1, with D possibly matching TRBD2 (6 bases). The germline CDR1 and CDR2 sequences are SNHLY and FYNNEI. The CDR3 extends over 14 amino acids. The ends were cut back, 3 bases at V and 3 bases at J, with 9 bases in the middle. Here the CDR3 reads CASSDAGIYNEQFF. The CDR3 DNA follows: TGTGCCAGCAGTGATGCGGGAATCTACAATGAGCAGTTCTTC.

The chain employs TRBV3-1 (or the pseudogene TRBV3-2) and TRBJ1-1; D unresolved. CDR3 length: 16 residues. The V end was cut by 0 bases, the J end by 1 base, with 12 bases between. CDR1 is LGHDT and CDR2 is YNNKEL in the germline V gene (reference sequence). The CDR3 sequence: CASSQDKMGENTEAFF. The CDR3, as DNA: TGTGCCAGCAGCCAAGATAAGATGGGAGAGAACACTGAAGCTTTCTTT.

The rearrangement links TRBV4-2 to TRBJ1-2; a weak D match, TRBD1 (6 bases). The V gene lost 3 bases and the J gene lost 4 bases, with 12 bases spanning the gap. Germline V gene lookup returns CDR1 LGHNA and CDR2 YNFKEQ. CDR3 size: 14 residues. The CDR3 region is CASSQTRGSYGYTF. The CDR3 DNA reads as TGTGCCAGCAGCCAGACCAGGGGTAGCTATGGCTACACCTTC.

The J gene is TRBJ1-5, the V gene TRBV4-1; 7 bases align to TRBD1. Trimming cost V 4 bases and J 2 bases; bases outside gene matches: 11. In germline, CDR1 is MGHRA, CDR2 YSYEKL. CDR3 length: 17 residues. This CDR3 reads CASSPLAQGDRNQPQHF. CDR3 DNA: TGCGCCAGCAGCCCATTGGCCCAGGGGGACCGCAATCAGCCCCAGCATTTT.

This clone was detected a few times. The V gene is TRBV6-1, the J gene TRBJ1-2, with a tentative D call TRBD1 (6 bases). Trimming took off 0 bases at V and 7 bases at J, with 12 bases between the two ends. CDR3 length: 14 amino acids. Per germline, CDR1 MNHNS and CDR2 SASEGT. CDR3: CASSEARGGFGYTF. CDR3 nucleotide sequence: TGTGCCAGCAGTGAAGCGCGCGGGGGCTTTGGCTACACCTTC.

In its sample, this clone was seen once. The rearrangement links TRBV28 to TRBJ1-2; D is ambiguous. The V end was cut by 1 base, the J end by 5 bases, with 5 bases between. Per the germline V gene, CDR1 is MDHEN and CDR2 is SYDVKM. The CDR3 has 12 residues. Written as DNA, the CDR3 is TGTGCCAGCAGTTTATATCCTTATGGCTACACCTTC. This encodes CASSLYPYGYTF.

The V gene is TRBV5-1, the J gene TRBJ1-4; 9 bases match TRBD1. Germline V gene lookup returns CDR1 SGHRS and CDR2 YFSETQ. CDR3 length: 18 amino acids. Germline trimming cut 1 base from V and 5 bases from J; bases unmatched to any gene: 12. The CDR3 reads CASSLNPGRGTGNEKLFF. As DNA, the CDR3 is TGCGCCAGCAGCTTGAATCCCGGGAGGGGGACAGGGAATGAAAAACTGTTTTTT.

The genes are TRBV28 and TRBJ2-5; 14 nucleotides agree with TRBD2. This CDR3 has 16 amino acids. CDR1 MDHEN and CDR2 SYDVKM come from the germline V gene. Losses at the gene ends were 6 bases for V and 3 bases for J; bases not matched to a gene: 6. CDR3 residues: CASSSMGLAGEETQYF. The DNA for the CDR3 is TGTGCCAGCAGCTCTATGGGACTAGCGGGGGAAGAGACCCAGTACTTC.

The J gene is TRBJ1-2, the V gene TRBV11-3; D not resolved. V gave up 2 bases and J gave up 8 bases, with 12 bases separating them. Germline CDR1 SGHNT, CDR2 YENEEA. This CDR3 has 13 residues. CDR3 nucleotides: TGTGCCAGCAGCTTATTACAGTTCGACGGCTACACCTTC. It is translated as CASSLLQFDGYTF.

The rearrangement links TRBV2 to TRBJ1-1; D unresolved. V lost 9 bases and J lost 0, with 11 bases in between. Germline assignment: CDR1 SNHLY and CDR2 FYNNEI. The length of the CDR3 is 13 residues. For the CDR3, the DNA is TGTGCCAGTCTAGAGGGTTTGAACACTGAAGCTTTCTTT. This sequence encodes CASLEGLNTEAFF.

The J gene is TRBJ2-1, the V gene TRBV27, with 9 bases lining up with TRBD2. The CDR3 has 16 residues. The germline V gene has CDR1 MNHEY and CDR2 SMNVEV (reference sequence). J gave up 8 bases and V 4 bases, and 12 bases lay outside the gene matches. The CDR3 DNA reads TGTGCCAGCAGTTCTCCCTATCTAGCGGGACGGGATGAGCAGTTCTTC. It yields the protein CASSSPYLAGRDEQFF.

The V gene is TRBV5-1, the J gene TRBJ1-2; TRBD1 matches 12 bases. The CDR3 length is 14 residues. Germline V gene lookup returns CDR1 SGHRS and CDR2 YFSETQ. Trimming took 4 bases from V and 7 from J; bases not matched to a gene: 5. CDR3 sequence: CASSTGTGGLGYTF. The CDR3 DNA reads as TGCGCCAGCAGCACCGGGACAGGGGGCCTTGGCTACACCTTC.

This chain uses TRBV3-1 (or the pseudogene TRBV3-2) with TRBJ2-5, with 8 bases that match TRBD2. This CDR3 has 15 amino acids. V lost 2 bases, J lost 2 bases, and 4 bases stayed unmatched. CDR1 and CDR2 (germline): LGHDT, YNNKEL (reference sequence). The chain's CDR3 is CASSQTRLAQETQYF. For the CDR3, the DNA is TGTGCCAGCAGCCAAACGAGACTAGCGCAAGAGACCCAGTACTTC.

The V call is TRBV28, the J call TRBJ1-6; no definite D call. Deletions cut 2 bases from V and 7 bases from J, with 3 bases between. Per germline, CDR1 MDHEN and CDR2 SYDVKM. The CDR3 totals 12 residues. CDR3 DNA sequence: TGTGCCAGCAGTTTAGAGAATTCACCCCTCCACTTT. This codes for CASSLENSPLHF.

The V gene is TRBV4-3, the J gene TRBJ2-7; 8 positions match TRBD2. The V segment lost 4 bases and the J segment 0 bases; nucleotides outside the gene matches: 5. Germline V gives CDR1 LGHNA, CDR2 YSLEER. This CDR3 comprises 15 residues. The CDR3 DNA sequence: TGCGCCAGCAGCCTTGGACTAGCCCTCTCCTACGAGCAGTACTTC. This translates into CASSLGLALSYEQYF.

This clone has a single count. The chain employs TRBV15 and TRBJ2-3; D remains ambiguous. CDR1 is LNHNV, CDR2 YYDKDF, per germline (reference sequence). This CDR3 contains 15 residues. Deletions cut 5 bases from V and 1 base from J, with 13 bases between. The CDR3 spells CATSPQVSRTDTQYF. The CDR3 DNA follows: TGTGCCACCAGCCCGCAGGTGTCCCGCACAGATACGCAGTATTTT.

The chain employs TRBV4-1 and TRBJ2-7, with 10 bases fitting TRBD2. Germline V gene sequence: CDR1 MGHRA, CDR2 YSYEKL. The CDR3 length is 16 residues. Unmatched junction bases numbered 4, after V lost 0 bases and J lost 2 bases. CDR3: CASSQDGGLATYEQYF. For the CDR3, the DNA is TGCGCCAGCAGCCAAGATGGGGGACTAGCGACCTACGAGCAGTACTTC.

V is TRBV30 and J is TRBJ1-1; no clear D gene. Trimming pared 2 bases from V and 0 bases from J, leaving 10 bases between. The CDR3 consists of 14 residues. CDR1 and CDR2 (germline): GTSNPN, SVGIG (reference sequence). CDR3 region: CAWSIGGVNTEAFF. CDR3 sequence (DNA): TGTGCCTGGAGTATAGGAGGCGTGAACACTGAAGCTTTCTTT.

DNA of the CDR3: TGTGCCAGCAGTCACCCCCTTTTTACTAGCGGGAGTGGGATTAGCTCCTACAATGAGCAGTTCTTC. It translates to CASSHPLFTSGSGISSYNEQFF. The V gene is TRBV28, the J gene TRBJ2-1, with 11 bases identical to TRBD2. The CDR3 spans 22 residues. Germline V lookup: CDR1 MDHEN, CDR2 SYDVKM. The J segment lost 0 bases and the V segment lost 5 bases, leaving 21 bases of the junction unmatched.

V usage is TRBV3-1 (or the pseudogene TRBV3-2) and J usage is TRBJ2-2; perhaps TRBD2 as D (6 bases). This CDR3 region has 16 residues. V shed 6 bases and J shed 5 bases, with 19 bases lying between them. The germline V gene has CDR1 LGHDT and CDR2 YNNKEL (reference sequence). The CDR3 DNA sequence: TGTGCCAGCAGTCGGACTACCCGTAGAGGTACCGGGGAGCTGTTTTTT. This translates into CASSRTTRRGTGELFF.